This T cell receptor beta chain originates from a study of a mutant IDH1 vaccine in newly diagnosed glioma. General observations from the study: Patients mounted vaccine-induced immune responses in 93.3% of cases.

CDR3 length: 14 residues. Between the trimmed V and J ends, which lost 5 bases and 3 bases, there was a span of 11 bases. Looked up from germline, CDR1 is SGHTA and CDR2 is FQGNSA. Generated by immunoSEQ multiplex PCR, the TCRdb table keeps only in-frame clones and is missing some. Found here are some 47,000 clones, about 76% of them singletons; the top ten hold around 4.5%. Notes on this clone: Its cognate antigen is unknown.

The time point is: week 35, safety follow-up. The study gave 300 ug of mutant IDH1 20-mer peptide per vaccine dose, with topical imiquimod. The specimen comprised PBMCs, sampled from a glioma patient whose treatment included an IDH1 peptide vaccine. The receptor's source is a woman aged 40 to 50 with glioma. Some clones in this sample may be carry-over from other donors' samples. The genes are TRBV7-2 and TRBJ2-1; D might be TRBD2 (6 bases). CDR3 DNA sequence: TGTGCCAGCAGCCTCCGGGACTTCTACAATGAGCAGTTCTTC. Translated, it gives CASSLRDFYNEQFF.